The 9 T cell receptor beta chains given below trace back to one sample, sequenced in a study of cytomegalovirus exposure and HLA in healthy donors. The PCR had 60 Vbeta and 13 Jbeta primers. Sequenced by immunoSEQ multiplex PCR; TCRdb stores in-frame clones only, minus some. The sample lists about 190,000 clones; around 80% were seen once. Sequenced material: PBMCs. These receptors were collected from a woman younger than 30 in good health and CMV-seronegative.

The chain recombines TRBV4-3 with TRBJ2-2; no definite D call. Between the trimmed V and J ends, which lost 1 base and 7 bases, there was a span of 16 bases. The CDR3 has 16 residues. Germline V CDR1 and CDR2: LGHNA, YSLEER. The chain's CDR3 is CASSQVSGLVGGELFF. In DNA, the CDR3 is TGCGCCAGCAGCCAAGTTTCAGGCCTCGTGGGCGGGGAGCTGTTTTTT.

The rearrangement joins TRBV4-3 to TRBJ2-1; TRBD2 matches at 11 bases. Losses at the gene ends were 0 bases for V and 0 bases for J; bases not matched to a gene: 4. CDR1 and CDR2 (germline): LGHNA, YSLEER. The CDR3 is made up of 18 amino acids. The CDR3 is CASSQEASGGSSYNEQFF. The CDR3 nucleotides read TGCGCCAGCAGCCAAGAAGCTAGCGGGGGGAGCTCCTACAATGAGCAGTTCTTC.

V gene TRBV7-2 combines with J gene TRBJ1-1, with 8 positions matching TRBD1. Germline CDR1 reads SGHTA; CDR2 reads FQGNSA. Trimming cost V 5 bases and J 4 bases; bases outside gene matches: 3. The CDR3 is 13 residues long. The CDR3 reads CASSRDRTTEAFF. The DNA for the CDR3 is TGTGCCAGCAGCCGGGACAGGACCACTGAAGCTTTCTTT. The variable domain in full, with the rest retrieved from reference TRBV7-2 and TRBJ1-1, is GAGVSQSPSNKVTEKGKDVELRCDPISGHTALYWYRQSLGQGLEFLIYFQGNSAPDKSGLPSDRFSAERTGGSVSTLTIQRTQQEDSAVYLCASSRDRTTEAFFGQGTRLTVV.

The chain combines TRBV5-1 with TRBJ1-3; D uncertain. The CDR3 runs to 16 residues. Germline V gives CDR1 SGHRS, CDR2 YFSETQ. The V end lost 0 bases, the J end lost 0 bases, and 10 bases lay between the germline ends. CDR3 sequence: CASSLVQPSSGNTIYF. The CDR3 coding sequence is TGCGCCAGCAGCTTGGTGCAACCGAGCTCTGGAAACACCATATATTTT.

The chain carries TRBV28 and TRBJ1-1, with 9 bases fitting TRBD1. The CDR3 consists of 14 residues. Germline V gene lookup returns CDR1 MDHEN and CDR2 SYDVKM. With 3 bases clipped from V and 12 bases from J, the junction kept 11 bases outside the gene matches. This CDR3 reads CASSLLPGQGGTFF. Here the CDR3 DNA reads TGTGCCAGCAGTTTGCTTCCGGGACAGGGTGGTACTTTCTTT. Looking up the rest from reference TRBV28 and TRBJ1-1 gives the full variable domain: DVKVTQSSRYLVKRTGEKVFLECVQDMDHENMFWYRQDPGLGLRLIYFSYDVKMKEKGDIPEGYSVSREKKERFSLILESASTNQTSMYLCASSLLPGQGGTFFGQGTRLTVV.

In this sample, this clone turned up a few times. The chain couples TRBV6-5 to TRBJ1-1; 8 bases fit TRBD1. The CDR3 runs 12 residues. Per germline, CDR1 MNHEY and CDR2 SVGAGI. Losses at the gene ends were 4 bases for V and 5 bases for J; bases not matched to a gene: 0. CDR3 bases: TGTGCCAGCAGTTGGACAGGGACTGAAGCTTTCTTT. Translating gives CASSWTGTEAFF.

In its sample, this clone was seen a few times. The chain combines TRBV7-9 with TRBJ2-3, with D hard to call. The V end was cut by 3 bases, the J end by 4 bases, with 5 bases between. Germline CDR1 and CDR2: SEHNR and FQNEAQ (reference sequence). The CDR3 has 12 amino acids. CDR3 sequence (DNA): TGTGCCAGCAGCTTGTGGCCAGATACGCAGTATTTT. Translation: CASSLWPDTQYF.

The CDR3 reads CASSHDRVETTEAFF. The CDR3 region has the DNA TGTGCCAGCTCGCATGACAGGGTTGAGACCACTGAAGCTTTCTTT. The chain recombines TRBV18 with TRBJ1-1; 7 bases line up with TRBD1. Germline CDR1 KGHSH, CDR2 LQKENI. Unmatched junction bases numbered 11, after V lost 6 bases and J lost 4 bases. The CDR3 runs 15 residues.

The CDR3 spells CASSRGHWTGLNTEAFF. The CDR3 nucleotides read TGTGCCAGCAGCCGAGGACATTGGACAGGGTTGAACACTGAAGCTTTCTTT. This rearrangement joins TRBV14 to TRBJ1-1, with 8 bases matching TRBD1. This CDR3 is built from 17 residues. Germline V gene sequence: CDR1 SGHDN, CDR2 FVKESK. J gave up 0 bases and V 4 bases, and 10 bases lay outside the gene matches.